This T cell receptor (beta chain) is from a study of T cells in Graves' hyperthyroidism and ophthalmopathy. General study points: Ophthalmopathy onset followed model prediction by a median approximately 7 months.

Trimming shortened V by 4 bases and J by 0 bases, and 12 bases separated the two germline ends. Germline V gene sequence: CDR1 SGHNT, CDR2 YENEEA. This CDR3 has 15 residues. TCR beta CDR3 regions were amplified from RNA. Initially, a first-round RT-PCR of the TCR CDR3 employed the HTBI primer set. MiXCR, applied by TCRdb to the multiplex PCR reads, yields one record per CDR3 protein. The top ten clones hold about 8.3% of a sample with 500,000 to 600,000 distinct CDR3 sequences, around 42% of them seen once. An absence of ophthalmopathy progression within 18 months meant stable Graves' hyperthyroidism. Any patient presenting with uncontrolled infection, other autoimmune disease, pregnancy or lactation was left out. The diagnostic basis comprised clinical symptoms, serum thyroxine and TRAb, thyroid ultrasound and orbital computed tomography. Ten or more counts support this clonotype. What it recognizes is unknown.

The sample taken for sequencing was peripheral blood or thyroid tissue (not recorded which). V and J are TRBV11-3 and TRBJ1-1; perhaps TRBD1 as D (5 bases). This TCR was sampled from a woman aged 18-29 years with Graves' hyperthyroidism. Here the CDR3 reads CASSSRQNMNTEAFF. The CDR3 DNA is TGTGCCAGCAGCTCGAGACAGAACATGAACACTGAAGCTTTCTTT. Full variable domain (rest looked up from reference TRBV11-3 and TRBJ1-1): EAGVVQSPRYKIIEKKQPVAFWCNPISGHNTLYWYLQNLGQGPELLIRYENEEAVDDSQLPKDRFSAERLKGVDSTLKIQPAELGDSAVYLCASSSRQNMNTEAFFGQGTRLTVV.